This T cell receptor beta chain was sequenced in a study of human T cells and chemical hapten exposure. Study-level background: The use of 2% DPC on about 2 cm by about 2 cm of upper inner arm skin constituted sensitization. The study enrolled mostly female patients with alopecia areata, totalis or universalis. The study, taken as a whole, reports: Significantly greater numbers of large CDR3 similarity clusters came from expanded TCRs than from controls. Positive correlation was observed between PT1 expanded TCR counts and patch test score.

Regarding time point: pre-sensitization, week 0. Noted treatment: therapeutic diphenylcyclopropenone sensitization with weekly scalp DPC. The CDR3 sequence is 15 residues long. The V gene's germline CDR1 is SGHTA and CDR2 FQGNSA. V gave up 1 base and J gave up 0 bases, with 7 bases separating them. This clonotype was seen repeatedly, ten times or more. Its target is unknown. MiXCR, run by TCRdb on the RACE reads, gives a single entry per CDR3 protein. The sample records about 85,000 distinct CDR3 sequences, approximately 9% being singletons. The V call is TRBV7-2, the J call TRBJ1-3, with D hard to call. Sequenced material: whole blood, taken in connection with sensitization to the hapten diphenylcyclopropenone (DPC). The sequence was obtained from a man aged 40-49 years with alopecia areata. Some clones in this sample may be carry-over from other donors' samples. The CDR3 nucleotides read TGTGCCAGCAGCTTAGGTTTGAGCTCTGGAAACACCATATATTTT. Amino acid sequence: CASSLGLSSGNTIYF.